These T cell receptor beta chains were read from a single sample in a study of blood T cells in healthy people across ages. TCRdb fed the 5' RACE reads into MiXCR, producing one record per CDR3 protein. The sample records approximately 820,000 distinct CDR3 sequences, under 45% being singletons. The sequencing sample was made of blood. The receptors stem from a man aged 55 to 70 in good health. Both conserved end residues are part of each CDR3. The order of the fields is J gene, V gene, CDR3 length, D gene, CDR3 protein. A D gene is named only where the DNA matches it firmly.

TRBJ2-7 TRBV5-1 16 TRBD1 CASSRYGQGVSYEQYF
TRBJ2-5 TRBV7-2 18 - CASSLRKGRTLLQETQYF
TRBJ1-1 TRBV4-1 15 - CASSQGAHMNTEAFF
TRBJ2-1 TRBV5-1 15 - CASSLGGLEGNEQFF
TRBJ2-1 TRBV20-1 17 TRBD2 CSARNPGLAGQYNEQFF
TRBJ2-3 TRBV20-1 15 TRBD2 CSAVPAGVSTDTQYF
TRBJ2-1 TRBV20-1 14 TRBD1 CSVEGQVRRDEQFF
TRBJ2-1 TRBV6-6 15 TRBD1 CASRPTGSSYNGQFF
TRBJ2-1 TRBV6-5 16 TRBD2 CASRPIAGGPHNEQFF
TRBJ2-2 TRBV12-3/TRBV12-4 14 - CASSFGRNTGELFF
TRBJ2-5 TRBV12-3/TRBV12-4 18 - CASSSPQNTVLRQETQYF
TRBJ1-1 TRBV6-6 13 - CASSYSPGTEAFF